This T cell receptor (beta chain) was captured in a study of T cell responses to AZD1222 COVID-19 vaccine (dated by TCRdb to the early 2020s). Context from the whole study: TCR sequencing covered fewer than 250 trial participants: about 210 given two doses of AZD1222 and 26 given two doses of MenACWY control vaccine. Trial participants were enrolled by age into 18-55, 56-69 and 70-plus year subgroups, with approximately 150, 30 and 60 TCR-sequenced participants respectively.

Comments on this clone: Its antigen has not been determined. No per-base quality is available; no much larger clone lies one base away.

The CDR3 regions of human TCRbeta chains were analyzed by immunosequencing. The authors' analysis ran thus. TCRs in the repertoires were matched against a reference library of SARS-CoV-2-specific TCRs that had been generated with the MIRA antigen-specificity platform. Breadth was defined as the fraction of unique TCRs that were SARS-CoV-2-associated, and depth was defined as the fraction of total T cells that were SARS-CoV-2-associated. Using the MIRA data, every spike-specific TCR was mapped to the spike region that the TCR reacted to and assigned to either a CD4 or a CD8 class. Log10-transformed breadth and depth values were compared by one-way ANOVA with Sidak's multiple comparisons tests. TCRdb stores this immuneACCESS table with in-frame sequences only. Part of the clones is absent; in the studies checked, under half of the shortfall reflects unresolved V genes, and no reason is known for the rest. The V and J calls and clone size are taken from that table; D and trimming were inferred from the DNA. Across this sample there are approximately 130,000 clones, with around 90% seen only once. The top ten hold under 4.5% of the sample.

What the authors observed across the whole study: After two AZD1222 doses, spike-specific TCR breadth and depth were significantly higher than at day 0 and than in MenACWY recipients. The 56-69-year group was small, and its depth increase did not reach significance, likely because of low power. Because no day 14 peak-response samples were available, the repertoires could be characterized only after the peak T cell response. Conclusions about previously exposed vaccinees are limited, since just five or six AZD1222 recipients were seropositive for SARS-CoV-2 at baseline. Reportedly, almost half of the unique spike-specific TCRs recognized epitopes lying outside the regions that are mutated in the B.1.351 and B.1.1.7 variants. Participants were mostly white British and included more females than males, and it was suggested by the authors that clonal diversity may have been underestimated. The vaccine-associated CD4 TCRs covered the entire spike protein, and the dominant responses fell in regions 160-218 and 743-854.

In light of the paper, this sample's time point label describes: about 28 days (+/-7) after the second vaccine dose. The label giving this sample's treatment or condition can be read as: meningococcal conjugate vaccine given as trial control. Vaccinee samples were obtained from the UK trials COV001 and COV002, which included a single-blind randomized controlled phase 2/3 trial of AZD1222 (ChAdOx1 nCoV-19) in healthy adults. For TCRbeta chain sequencing, PBMC samples from trial participants were taken at day 0 and at day 28 after the second dose. The CDR3 has 15 amino acids, counting the end cysteine and phenylalanine. Only the CDR3 DNA stays, 45 bases, in frame from base 1. For this chain, trimming is 6 bases at the V end and 1 base at the J end, and the number of junction bases without a gene match is 7. For CDR1 and CDR2, the germline V gene (reference sequence) lists LNHNV and YYDKDF.

The source was peripheral blood, collected 28 days after the second dose of the MenACWY control vaccine. The chain couples TRBV15 to TRBJ2-3, with 7 middle bases fitting TRBD1. This receptor was identified in an adult who received the MenACWY meningococcal vaccine as a control. The sequence in DNA is TGTGCCACCAGACTCTCCACAGGGGGCACAGATACGCAGTATTTT. This sequence encodes CATRLSTGGTDTQYF.